Listed here are 12 T cell receptor beta chains from one sample, sequenced in a study of tumour-infiltrating T cells in Burkitt lymphoma. TCRdb's table, derived via immunoSEQ multiplex PCR, lists solely in-frame clones and lacks some. Of under 2,500 clones listed, more than 65% are singletons. Source material: tumor tissue. The receptors were sampled from a human donor with diffuse large B-cell lymphoma.

The CDR3 DNA sequence: TGTGCCAGCAGGACCGGGACAGGGACGTCGGACACTGAAGCTTTCTTT. It encodes CASRTGTGTSDTEAFF. The rearrangement links TRBV11-2 to TRBJ1-1, with 9 nucleotides matching TRBD1. The CDR3 extends over 16 amino acids. CDR1 is SGHAT and CDR2 is FQNNGV in the germline V gene. V was pared by 6 bases and J by 3 bases, with 11 bases of the junction left unmatched.

The V call is TRBV9, the J call TRBJ1-3; D is unclear. The V gene lost 1 base and the J gene lost 5 bases, with 13 bases spanning the gap. The germline V gene encodes CDR1 SGDLS and CDR2 YYNGEE. CDR3 length: 15 residues. CDR3 in DNA: TGTGCCAGCAGCGTATCCGGGGTTGGGAGAAACACCATATATTTT. Translating it yields CASSVSGVGRNTIYF.

This sequence joins TRBV29-1 and TRBJ2-5; D possibly corresponds to TRBD1 (5 bases). V was pared by 4 bases and J by 2 bases, with 14 bases between. Germline V gene data show CDR1 as SQVTM and CDR2 as ANQGSEA. This CDR3 comprises 14 residues. DNA of the CDR3: TGCAGCGTTGTGGGCCCCAGGGATCAAGAGACCCAGTACTTC. This gives the protein CSVVGPRDQETQYF.

The V and J genes are TRBV30 and TRBJ1-4; the D is unclear. The CDR3 contains 13 residues. Germline CDR1 and CDR2: GTSNPN and SVGIG (reference sequence). V was trimmed by 5 bases and J by 8 bases, leaving 15 bases between them. CDR3 nucleotides: TGTGCCTGGTCGGGCAGGTTTCTCGAAAAACTGTTTTTT. Translation: CAWSGRFLEKLFF. The full variable domain, completed using reference TRBV30 and TRBJ1-4, is SQTIHQWPATLVQPVGSPLSLECTVEGTSNPNLYWYRQAAGRGLQLLFYSVGIGQISSEVPQNLSASRPQDRQFILSSKKLLLSDSGFYLCAWSGRFLEKLFFGSGTQLSVL.

A few counts support this clone. The J gene is TRBJ2-2, the V gene TRBV4-1; 13 bases line up with TRBD2. The CDR3 spans 16 residues. The germline CDR1 and CDR2 sequences are MGHRA and YSYEKL. V trimming: 8 bases; J trimming: 4 bases; junction bases outside the gene matches: 7. CDR3 amino acids: CASGTSGGGGTGELFF. In DNA form, the CDR3 reads TGCGCCAGCGGAACTAGCGGGGGGGGCGGCACCGGGGAGCTGTTTTTT.

The CDR3 region is CASEGVMGTGELFF. CDR3 nucleotide sequence: TGTGCCAGCGAGGGGGTGATGGGCACCGGGGAGCTGTTTTTT. The chain couples TRBV19 to TRBJ2-2, with D possibly TRBD1 on 6 matching bases. Trimming left V 9 bases short and J 4 bases short, with 15 bases between. Germline-derived CDR1 and CDR2 are LNHDA and SQIVND (reference sequence). This CDR3 region has 14 residues.

The chain couples TRBV7-2 to TRBJ2-2; the D gene is possibly TRBD1 (6 bases). Germline V gene data show CDR1 as SGHTA and CDR2 as FQGNSA. The CDR3 has 15 residues. V was clipped by 4 bases and J by 7 bases, with 16 bases between them. The CDR3 DNA reads TGTGCCAGCAGCTCGGACAGCAACGGCGGCGGGGAGCTGTTTTTT. It yields the protein CASSSDSNGGGELFF.

This clone was counted a few times. The genes are TRBV4-1 and TRBJ2-7; D possibly corresponds to TRBD1 (6 bases). The CDR3 has 14 amino acids. Trimming removed 1 base from V and 0 bases from J, with 7 bases in between. Germline V lookup: CDR1 MGHRA, CDR2 YSYEKL. In DNA, the CDR3 is TGCGCCAGCAGCCAAGGGACAGTCTCCTACGAGCAGTACTTC. Protein product: CASSQGTVSYEQYF.

V and J are TRBV7-3 and TRBJ2-3; D is ambiguous. CDR1 is SGHTA, CDR2 FQGTGA, per germline. The CDR3 sequence is 13 residues long. V lost 5 bases and J 1 base, leaving 7 bases between the germline ends. This CDR3 is CASSQGGTDTQYF. The CDR3, as DNA: TGTGCCAGCAGCCAAGGTGGCACAGATACGCAGTATTTT.

The rearrangement uses TRBV11-2 and TRBJ1-3; no clear D. With 6 bases removed from V and 0 bases from J, the gap between germline ends came to 9 bases. The CDR3 contains 14 residues. Germline CDR1 is SGHAT and CDR2 is FQNNGV. The CDR3 here is CASREEISGNTIYF. The DNA for the CDR3 is TGTGCCAGCAGGGAGGAGATCTCTGGAAACACCATATATTTT. The whole variable domain, filled in from reference TRBV11-2 and TRBJ1-3, reads EAGVAQSPRYKIIEKRQSVAFWCNPISGHATLYWYQQILGQGPKLLIQFQNNGVVDDSQLPKDRFSAERLKGVDSTLKIQPAKLEDSAVYLCASREEISGNTIYFGEGSWLTVV.

The chain uses TRBV7-6 and TRBJ2-1; D is unclear. V lost 1 base and J 4 bases, leaving 8 bases between the germline ends. CDR1 and CDR2 (germline): SGHVS, FNYEAQ. The CDR3 spans 14 residues. This CDR3 is CASSLDPEYNEQFF. The CDR3 coding sequence is TGTGCCAGCAGCTTAGATCCAGAATACAATGAGCAGTTCTTC.

The chain couples TRBV18 to TRBJ2-2; 9 bases agree with TRBD1. Germline loops: CDR1 KGHSH, CDR2 LQKENI. The CDR3 runs to 16 residues. With V trimmed by 3 bases and J by 3 bases, 5 bases remained unmatched. The CDR3 DNA is TGTGCCAGCTCACCCCAGGGACAGGGTTACACCGGGGAGCTGTTTTTT. Its translation: CASSPQGQGYTGELFF.